A selection of T cell receptor beta chains follows, all from one sample in a study of blood T cell repertoires in COVID-19. Assay used: immunoSEQ multiplex PCR; TCRdb lists only in-frame clones, some missing. The data show under 45,000 clones, around 80% seen once. The specimen was peripheral blood. The receptors shown here come from an elderly man with acute or convalescent COVID-19. CDR3s include the opening cysteine and the closing phenylalanine or tryptophan. D genes are given only for firm matches. Expanded clones are given a class, and other clones once, few, many or no size at all.

clone size	D gene	V gene	J gene	CDR3 DNA	CDR3 protein
-	TRBD1	TRBV30	TRBJ1-1	TGTGCCTGGAGTGTAGGGGGCAGACAAGCTTTCTTT	CAWSVGGRQAFF
-	-	TRBV7-6	TRBJ1-1	TGTGCCAGCAGCTCACAGGTCCCTCTTATAAACACTGAAGCTTTCTTT	CASSSQVPLINTEAFF
-	-	TRBV19	TRBJ1-6	TGTGCCAGTAATACAGCCCGGGGTTCACCCCTCCACTTT	CASNTARGSPLHF
once	-	TRBV9	TRBJ1-1	TGTGCCAGCAGCGCCAACATCGCGAACACTGAAGCTTTCTTT	CASSANIANTEAFF
once	-	TRBV9	TRBJ2-3	TGTGCCAGCAGCGTAGGGAGGGCCCTCGTCACAGATACGCAGTATTTT	CASSVGRALVTDTQYF
-	-	TRBV7-2	TRBJ1-6	TGTGCCAGCAGCTTAAAGTTGGGCCATCAATCACCCCTCCACTTT	CASSLKLGHQSPLHF
-	-	TRBV9	TRBJ2-3	TGTGCCAGCAGCGCCCTAGTGGGCACAGATACGCAGTATTTT	CASSALVGTDTQYF
-	-	TRBV2	TRBJ1-6	TGTGCCAGCAGTGAAGCGGCAGGGGTGAATTCACCCCTCCACTTT	CASSEAAGVNSPLHF
-	TRBD1	TRBV10-3	TRBJ1-2	TGTGCCATCAGCCGCCGGACAGGGGACTATGGCTACACCTTC	CAISRRTGDYGYTF
-	TRBD2	TRBV7-2	TRBJ2-5	TGTGCCAGCAGCTTACGGGGGACTAGCGGTGAGACCCAGTACTTC	CASSLRGTSGETQYF
-	-	TRBV28	TRBJ1-2	TGTGCCAGCAGATTAACGACAGACTATGGCTACACCTTC	CASRLTTDYGYTF
-	-	TRBV27	TRBJ2-1	TGTGCCAGCAGTCTCGGGTCTTACAATGAGCAGTTCTTC	CASSLGSYNEQFF
-	TRBD1	TRBV6-1	TRBJ1-1	TGTGCCAGCAGTGAATACCGGGACAGGGGGAACCCCCTGAACACTGAAGCTTTCTTT	CASSEYRDRGNPLNTEAFF
-	TRBD1	TRBV6-6	TRBJ1-1	TGTGCCAGCAGTGCCGGACAGGGGTTGGGCACTGAAGCTTTCTTT	CASSAGQGLGTEAFF
-	-	TRBV6-1	TRBJ2-2	TGTGCCAGCAGTGAGGTTCGGGGACACGTCACCGGGGAGCTGTTTTTT	CASSEVRGHVTGELFF
-	TRBD1	TRBV27	TRBJ1-3	TGTGCCAGCAGGCAGACAGGGGGCCCTGGAAACACCATATATTTT	CASRQTGGPGNTIYF
-	TRBD2	TRBV5-6	TRBJ2-5	TGTGCCAGCACCGGGACTAGCGGGGGTAGCAGGACCCAGTACTTC	CASTGTSGGSRTQYF
-	-	TRBV5-1	TRBJ2-3	TGCGCCAGCAGAAGAGGACAAGACACAGATACGCAGTATTTT	CASRRGQDTDTQYF
-	TRBD1	TRBV28	TRBJ1-4	TGTGCCAGCATGACCACAGGGGGAGAGGAAAAACTGTTTTTT	CASMTTGGEEKLFF
-	TRBD1	TRBV6-5	TRBJ1-2	TGTGCCAGCAGGGGGACAGGGGGCGGCTATGGCTACACCTTC	CASRGTGGGYGYTF
-	TRBD1	TRBV9	TRBJ1-1	TGTGCCAGCAGCTCACAGTCGACAGGGAGGACTGAAGCTTTCTTT	CASSSQSTGRTEAFF
-	-	TRBV6-1	TRBJ2-2	TGTGCCAGCAGTGAACCTGGCGGGGTCACCGGGGAGCTGTTTTTT	CASSEPGGVTGELFF
-	-	TRBV5-6	TRBJ2-5	TGTGCCAGCAGCATCCGGGCCCTAGGAGGGGAGACCCAGTACTTC	CASSIRALGGETQYF
-	-	TRBV24-1	TRBJ2-5	TGTGCCACCGGAACGGGAGTGAGCGAGACCCAGTACTTC	CATGTGVSETQYF
few	TRBD2	TRBV7-3	TRBJ2-1	TGTGCCAGCAGCTTACGTAGCGGGACATACAATGAGCAGTTCTTC	CASSLRSGTYNEQFF
-	-	TRBV19	TRBJ2-1	TGTGCCAGTAGTCCAATTGACCGGGTCCATGAGCAGTTCTTC	CASSPIDRVHEQFF
few	-	TRBV6-5	TRBJ2-2	TGTGCCAGCAGTCCCCTTAACACCGGGGAGCTGTTTTTT	CASSPLNTGELFF
-	-	TRBV7-2	TRBJ1-3	TGTGCCAGCAGCCCCTCGGGCTCTGGAAACACCATATATTTT	CASSPSGSGNTIYF
-	-	TRBV11-2	TRBJ2-2	TGTGCCAGCATCCTCGGCAGGATTAACACCGGGGAGCTGTTTTTT	CASILGRINTGELFF
few	TRBD2	TRBV7-3	TRBJ2-1	TGTGCCAGCAGCCCCGGGACTAGCGGGACCAATGAGCAGTTCTTC	CASSPGTSGTNEQFF
-	-	TRBV9	TRBJ2-3	TGTGCCAGCAGCGTAGCTTCTACGGGTGCAGATACGCAGTATTTT	CASSVASTGADTQYF
few	-	TRBV7-9	TRBJ1-6	TGTGCCAGCAGGAGTAAGGAGCGCCATAATTCACCCCTCCACTTT	CASRSKERHNSPLHF
-	-	TRBV9	TRBJ1-1	TGTGCCAGCAGCTTGACATCTATGAACACTGAAGCTTTCTTT	CASSLTSMNTEAFF
-	-	TRBV9	TRBJ1-5	TGTGCCAGCTCCCGGGAGGGGGATCCCAATCAGCCCCAGCATTTT	CASSREGDPNQPQHF
-	TRBD1	TRBV11-2	TRBJ1-3	TGTGCCAGCAGCTTAGACGGGGCAGGGGGAGCCGGAAACACCATATATTTT	CASSLDGAGGAGNTIYF
once	TRBD1	TRBV6-1	TRBJ1-2	TGTGCCAGCAGTGAAGATGAGGACAGGTGGTATGGCTACACCTTC	CASSEDEDRWYGYTF
-	TRBD1	TRBV11-2	TRBJ2-3	TGTGCCAGCAGCTTAGATGCACGACAGGGTGGTACGCAGTATTTT	CASSLDARQGGTQYF
few	TRBD2	TRBV6-5	TRBJ2-7	TGTGCCAGCCTCGGCGGGAGGGACGAGCAGTACTTC	CASLGGRDEQYF
-	-	TRBV5-8	TRBJ1-4	TGTGCCAGCAGCTTGGCGAATACTAGGGGGAATGAAAAACTGTTTTTT	CASSLANTRGNEKLFF
-	TRBD1	TRBV19	TRBJ1-1	TGTGCCAGTATCCCACAGGGGCCGCATTTGAACACTGAAGCTTTCTTT	CASIPQGPHLNTEAFF
few	TRBD2	TRBV18	TRBJ2-3	TGTGCCAGCTCAGAAACTAGCGGTAGCACAGATACGCAGTATTTT	CASSETSGSTDTQYF
-	-	TRBV5-1	TRBJ2-3	TGCGCCAGCAGCTTACAGGGAGACACAGATACGCAGTATTTT	CASSLQGDTDTQYF
once	TRBD1	TRBV5-1	TRBJ1-1	TGCGCCAGCAGCCTCGGACAGGGGGGAATCAACACTGAAGCTTTCTTT	CASSLGQGGINTEAFF
-	-	TRBV7-9	TRBJ2-7	TGTGCCAGCTGCGGTGGAGGAACCTGCGAGCAGTACTTC	CASCGGGTCEQYF
-	-	TRBV7-2	TRBJ1-4	TGTGCCAGCAGCTTATCCGGGGTTGCAACTAATGAAAAACTGTTTTTT	CASSLSGVATNEKLFF
-	TRBD1	TRBV6-5	TRBJ1-1	TGTGCCAGCAGTTTACTGGACAGGGGTGGGAACACTGAAGCTTTCTTT	CASSLLDRGGNTEAFF
-	-	TRBV4-2	TRBJ2-5	TGTGCCAGCAGCCAAGAGAGGGAGACCCAGTACTTC	CASSQERETQYF
-	TRBD1	TRBV28	TRBJ1-2	TGTGCCAGCACACAGGGGGTGAGCTATGGCTACACCTTC	CASTQGVSYGYTF
-	-	TRBV3-1/TRBV3-2	TRBJ1-2	TGTGCCAGCAGCCAAGGACAGCTCTATGGCTACACCTTC	CASSQGQLYGYTF
-	TRBD1	TRBV2	TRBJ1-2	TGTGCCAGCAGTGTACAGGGGGCGTCGAGCTATGGCTACACCTTC	CASSVQGASSYGYTF
-	-	TRBV6-5	TRBJ1-2	TGTGCCAGCAGGGACCGGACAGACTATGGCTACACCTTC	CASRDRTDYGYTF